In this sample, the clone carrying this T cell receptor beta chain turned up once. Its target is unknown. The protocol was immunoSEQ multiplex PCR, while the TCRdb copy is restricted to in-frame clones and leaves out a portion. The sample has 20,000 to 25,000 clones; about 70% are singletons. This entry comes from a study of PD-1 blockade in classical Hodgkin lymphoma. Time point reported: cycle 4 day 1 (C4D1), after 6 weeks of nivolumab. Every patient experienced relapse after autologous stem cell transplantation, and brentuximab vedotin exposure varied. The CDR3 covers 19 residues. The V and J ends lost 1 base and 4 bases respectively, with 22 bases between them. Germline CDR1 and CDR2: MGHRA and YSYEKL. Study conclusions and caveats: Researchers reported that CD4+ TCR diversity, though not CD8+, rose significantly by C4D1.

The receptor was derived from a human donor with classical Hodgkin lymphoma. The V call is TRBV4-1, the J call TRBJ2-2, with a possible D match to TRBD2 (5 bases). Sequences were derived from peripheral blood mononuclear cells (PBMCs), sampled before the fourth cycle of nivolumab. CDR3 region: CASSQGAGERVLGTGELFF. CDR3 in DNA: TGCGCCAGCAGCCAAGGGGCGGGCGAACGGGTGTTAGGCACCGGGGAGCTGTTTTTT.